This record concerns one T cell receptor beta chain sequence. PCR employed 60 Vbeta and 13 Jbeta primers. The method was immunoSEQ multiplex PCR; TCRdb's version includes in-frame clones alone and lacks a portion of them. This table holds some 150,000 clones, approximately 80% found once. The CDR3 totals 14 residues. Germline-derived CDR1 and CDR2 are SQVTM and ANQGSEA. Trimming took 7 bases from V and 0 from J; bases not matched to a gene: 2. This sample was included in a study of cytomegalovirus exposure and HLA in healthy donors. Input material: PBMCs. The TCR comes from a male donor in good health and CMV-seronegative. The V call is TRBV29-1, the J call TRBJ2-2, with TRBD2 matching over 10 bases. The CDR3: CSAGLAANTGELFF. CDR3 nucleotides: TGCAGCGCCGGACTAGCGGCGAACACCGGGGAGCTGTTTTTT.